This T cell receptor beta chain is drawn from a study of CD8 T cells in Susac syndrome. Study summary: When blood was collected, patients with Susac syndrome were therapy-naive, were taking corticosteroids, or were receiving intravenous immunoglobulin alone.

Deletions cut 1 base from V and 0 bases from J, with 6 bases between. Looked up from germline, CDR1 is SGHTA and CDR2 is FQGNSA. This CDR3 region has 15 residues. RNA was extracted with the RNeasy kit, and a quantity of roughly 0.5 to 1 ug was reverse transcribed using random hexamers. The amplification used immunoSEQ multiplex PCR on TCR beta CDR3; it spanned 54 Vbeta and 13 Jbeta. TCRdb recomputed calls from the immunoSEQ multiplex PCR reads with MiXCR, one row per CDR3 protein. The repertoire consists of about 190,000 distinct CDR3 sequences, with approximately 95% occurring once and the leading ten covering approximately 0.098%.

The TCR originated in a human donor with Susac syndrome. The sequencing input was CD4+ T cells from PBMCs. The V call is TRBV7-2, the J call TRBJ2-2; D is unclear. CDR3: CASSLDQTNTGELFF. Here the CDR3 DNA reads TGTGCCAGCAGCTTAGATCAGACGAACACCGGGGAGCTGTTTTTT.